This T cell receptor beta chain stems from a study of blood T cell repertoires in COVID-19. Overall study: The origin of the acute and convalescent COVID-19 samples was the United States, Italy and Spain. T cells, B-cell-depleted T cells, or PBMCs supplied cDNA or gDNA.

The CDR3 is made up of 15 amino acids. V was cut by 1 base and J by 0 bases, with 7 bases left in between. Germline CDR1 and CDR2: MNHNS and SASEGT. As originally analysed: Amplification from reference gene primers served as the basis for estimated nucleated cell counts. TCRdb keeps only in-frame clones here, not all; method: immunoSEQ multiplex PCR. The V and J calls and clone size come from that table; D and trimming were worked out from the DNA. This sample has tens of thousands of clones, with around nine tenths found just once. The sequenced sample was peripheral blood. The chain couples TRBV6-1 to TRBJ1-3; no reliable D call. The receptor was isolated from a woman in her 70s with active COVID-19. The CDR3 nucleotides read TGTGCCAGCAGTGAAGTTCGGTACTCTGGAAACACCATATATTTT. Residues: CASSEVRYSGNTIYF.